One and the same sample provided the 25 T cell receptor beta chains below, sequenced in a study of T cell repertoires in aging, cancer and after chemotherapy. TRB rearrangements spanning V, D and J were amplified using mixed TRB-A/B primers. From the multiplex PCR reads, TCRdb called clonotypes with MiXCR, one entry per CDR3 protein. This table has roughly 18,000 distinct CDR3 sequences, roughly 37% appearing once. Amplification of TCR beta used genomic DNA extracted from peripheral blood. The specimen sequenced was blood. These receptors were taken from a human donor with a solid tumor.

The chain's CDR3 is CASSGGNSDTEAFF. CDR3 coding DNA: TGTGCCAGCAGCGGAGGAAACTCGGACACTGAAGCTTTCTTT. The chain combines TRBV5-6 with TRBJ1-1; no clear D. The V gene's germline CDR1 is SGHDT and CDR2 YYEEEE. V was cut by 4 bases and J by 3 bases, with 13 bases left in between. This CDR3 has 14 residues.

V usage is TRBV27 and J usage is TRBJ2-2; no definite D call. The CDR3 is made up of 13 amino acids. The V gene lost 7 bases and the J gene lost 5 bases, with 11 bases spanning the gap. CDR1 and CDR2 (germline): MNHEY, SMNVEV (reference sequence). In nucleotides, the CDR3 is TGTGCCAGCACCCTCTGGGGTACCGGGGAGCTGTTTTTT. It translates to CASTLWGTGELFF.

This clonotype was counted between two and nine times. The rearrangement joins TRBV6-2 or TRBV6-3 to TRBJ2-7; 8 bases match TRBD2. V gave up 8 bases and J gave up 4 bases; unmatched junction bases: 7. Germline V CDR1 and CDR2: MNHEY, SVGEGT. The length of the CDR3 is 13 residues. This CDR3 reads CASLASGGYEQYF. CDR3 DNA sequence: TGTGCCAGCCTTGCGAGCGGGGGATACGAGCAGTACTTC.

This clonotype was detected a few times. The chain links TRBV7-9 to TRBJ2-3; 7 bases map to TRBD2. CDR3 length: 16 amino acids. Per germline, CDR1 SEHNR and CDR2 FQNEAQ (reference sequence). With 8 bases clipped from V and 0 bases from J, the junction kept 11 bases outside the gene matches. The CDR3 here is CASRSVGGTSTDTQYF. The CDR3 bases are TGTGCCAGCCGCTCAGTGGGGGGGACTAGCACAGATACGCAGTATTTT.

The chain uses TRBV20-1 and TRBJ2-1; tentatively, D is TRBD1 or TRBD2 (5 bases each). The CDR3 loop spans 13 amino acids. Germline V CDR1 and CDR2: DFQATT, SNEGSKA (reference sequence). V lost 7 bases and J 4 bases, leaving 14 bases between the germline ends. CDR3 region: CSDRDGLYNEQFF. In DNA, the CDR3 is TGCAGTGACCGGGACGGGCTATACAATGAGCAGTTCTTC.

The chain links TRBV28 to TRBJ2-1; unclear D gene. Trimming took 5 bases from V and 6 from J, leaving 14 bases between them. Per germline, CDR1 MDHEN and CDR2 SYDVKM. CDR3 length: 14 residues. CDR3 sequence: CASSTPKALNEQFF. For the CDR3, the DNA is TGTGCCAGCAGTACCCCCAAGGCCCTCAATGAGCAGTTCTTC.

This clonotype is classed as medium-sized. The CDR3 region is CSVEVRDNEQFF. In nucleotides, the CDR3 is TGCAGCGTTGAAGTACGGGACAATGAGCAGTTCTTC. The gene calls are TRBV29-1 and TRBJ2-1; D remains ambiguous. Germline CDR1 SQVTM, CDR2 ANQGSEA. Between the trimmed V and J ends, which lost 1 base and 5 bases, there was a span of 6 bases. This CDR3 comprises 12 residues.

The rearrangement joins TRBV29-1 to TRBJ2-7; 9 bases agree with TRBD1. V was clipped by 0 bases and J by 0 bases; unmatched bases: 3. Germline V gene data show CDR1 as SQVTM and CDR2 as ANQGSEA. CDR3 length: 15 residues. CDR3 amino acids: CSVEDRQGVSYEQYF. The CDR3 bases are TGCAGCGTTGAAGATCGACAGGGGGTCTCCTACGAGCAGTACTTC.

Written as DNA, the CDR3 is TGTGCCAGCAGGCCTGGGGGGGTGGTGGCCGGGGAGCTGTTTTTT. Residues: CASRPGGVVAGELFF. V usage is TRBV27 and J usage is TRBJ2-2, with 7 bases aligning to TRBD2. Germline V gives CDR1 MNHEY, CDR2 SMNVEV (reference sequence). The CDR3 is made up of 15 amino acids. The V gene end was trimmed by 6 bases and the J gene end by 6 bases; junction bases not matched to a gene: 10.

This clonotype was recorded a few times. This sequence joins TRBV7-2 and TRBJ2-2; 8 nucleotides agree with TRBD2. Germline V gene data show CDR1 as SGHTA and CDR2 as FQGNSA. There are 16 residues in the CDR3. J was trimmed by 1 base and V by 2 bases; bases with no gene match: 3. The CDR3 DNA reads as TGTGCCAGCAGCTTATTTCTAGCGGGGAACACCGGGGAGCTGTTTTTT. This sequence encodes CASSLFLAGNTGELFF.

This clonotype is medium-sized. This sequence joins TRBV6-2 or TRBV6-3 and TRBJ2-1; 10 bases agree with TRBD2. CDR1 and CDR2 from the germline V gene are MNHEY and SVGEGT. The CDR3 totals 15 residues. V gave up 6 bases and J gave up 6 bases; unmatched junction bases: 8. CDR3 protein: CASSLRTSGLNEQFF. The CDR3 nucleotides are TGTGCCAGCAGCCTAAGGACTAGCGGTCTCAATGAGCAGTTCTTC.

CDR3: CATSRDPGLAGPTDTQYF. Here the CDR3 DNA reads TGTGCCACCAGCAGAGATCCGGGACTAGCTGGCCCCACAGATACGCAGTATTTT. The chain joins TRBV15 to TRBJ2-3, with TRBD2 identical over 9 bases. Per the germline V gene, CDR1 is LNHNV and CDR2 is YYDKDF (reference sequence). CDR3 length equals 18 residues. The junction had 9 bases not matched to a gene; V was cut back by 0 bases and J by 2 bases.

The chain recombines TRBV6-1 with TRBJ1-5, with unresolved D. The V end was cut by 3 bases, the J end by 7 bases, with 10 bases between. There are 13 residues in the CDR3. CDR1 and CDR2 (germline): MNHNS, SASEGT. CDR3 DNA sequence: TGTGCCAGCAGTGACCACACGCGCCAGCCCCAGCATTTT. Protein: CASSDHTRQPQHF.

This clonotype was observed a handful of times. The chain recombines TRBV5-4 with TRBJ2-2; 8 bases are a match to TRBD1. Trimming at V came to 4 bases and at J to 4 bases, leaving 6 bases not matched to a gene. CDR3 length equals 15 residues. Germline values: CDR1 SGHNT, CDR2 YYREEE (reference sequence). The CDR3 sequence: CASSAKTGATGELFF. The CDR3 bases are TGTGCCAGCAGCGCGAAGACAGGGGCCACCGGGGAGCTGTTTTTT.

This chain joins TRBV30 and TRBJ1-2, with D tentatively TRBD1 (6 bases). This CDR3 spans 12 amino acids. CDR1 is GTSNPN, CDR2 SVGIG, per germline (reference sequence). V was cut by 2 bases and J by 5 bases, with 9 bases left in between. CDR3 region: CAWSRDTYGYTF. In DNA form, the CDR3 reads TGTGCCTGGAGTCGGGACACTTATGGCTACACCTTC. The whole variable domain, remainder taken from reference TRBV30 and TRBJ1-2, is SQTIHQWPATLVQPVGSPLSLECTVEGTSNPNLYWYRQAAGRGLQLLFYSVGIGQISSEVPQNLSASRPQDRQFILSSKKLLLSDSGFYLCAWSRDTYGYTFGSGTRLTVV.

The chain has TRBV5-6 and TRBJ1-5; D gene ambiguous. Germline CDR1 reads SGHDT; CDR2 reads YYEEEE. The V end lost 0 bases, the J end lost 6 bases, and 10 bases lay between the germline ends. The CDR3 is 14 residues long. The CDR3 region has the DNA TGTGCCAGCAGCTTGGAAATGGAAACTCAGCCCCAGCATTTT. As protein: CASSLEMETQPQHF.

The chain uses TRBV5-3 and TRBJ1-5; 7 bases are a match to TRBD1. TRBV5-3 is labeled an ORF, and its function is uncertain. This CDR3 comprises 12 residues. V shed 4 bases, J shed 7 bases, and the junction held 2 bases outside the gene matches. In DNA, the CDR3 is TGTGCCAGAAGCAAGACAGGGCAGCCCCAGCATTTT. This encodes CARSKTGQPQHF.

The sample holds a few counts of this clonotype. J is TRBJ1-2 and V is TRBV30; unclear D gene. Germline loops: CDR1 GTSNPN, CDR2 SVGIG (reference sequence). V lost 0 bases and J 0 bases, leaving 11 bases between the germline ends. This CDR3 region has 15 residues. The DNA of the CDR3 is TGTGCCTGGAGTGTACGGCGGGAGGCTAACTATGGCTACACCTTC. Translated, it gives CAWSVRREANYGYTF.

In its sample, this clonotype was seen a few times. The chain couples TRBV27 to TRBJ2-7; 7 bases line up with TRBD1. Germline trimming cut 5 bases from V and 2 bases from J; bases unmatched to any gene: 6. The CDR3 spans 14 residues. Germline loops: CDR1 MNHEY, CDR2 SMNVEV (reference sequence). In DNA, the CDR3 is TGTGCCAGCAGTCTACGACAGGGACCCTACGAGCAGTACTTC. It encodes CASSLRQGPYEQYF.

The chain uses TRBV6-2 or TRBV6-3 and TRBJ2-7; TRBD1 matches 7 bases. CDR1 is MNHEY and CDR2 is SVGEGT in the germline V gene. The CDR3 consists of 13 residues. The J segment lost 3 bases and the V segment lost 6 bases, leaving 5 bases of the junction unmatched. The CDR3 DNA sequence: TGTGCCAGCAGGAGGACAGGCTACTACGAGCAGTACTTC. Translation gives CASRRTGYYEQYF.

This chain uses TRBV7-9 with TRBJ2-2, with 7 bases lining up with TRBD1. CDR1 is SEHNR, CDR2 FQNEAQ, per germline (reference sequence). The CDR3 spans 15 residues. J lost 1 base, V lost 8 bases, and 7 bases had no gene match. The CDR3 protein is CASGHRTGNTGELFF. Here the CDR3 DNA reads TGTGCCAGCGGCCACCGGACAGGGAACACCGGGGAGCTGTTTTTT.

This sequence joins TRBV6-1 and TRBJ2-5; D might be TRBD1 (6 bases). Trimming left V 0 bases short and J 4 bases short, with 12 bases between. The germline V gene has CDR1 MNHNS and CDR2 SASEGT. CDR3 size: 15 residues. Written as DNA, the CDR3 is TGTGCCAGCAGTGAAGCGCCAGGGGTAGGAGAGACCCAGTACTTC. Translated: CASSEAPGVGETQYF.

The chain combines TRBV6-2 or TRBV6-3 with TRBJ2-5; TRBD2 aligns across 7 bases. The CDR3 is made up of 15 amino acids. Germline CDR1 reads MNHEY; CDR2 reads SVGEGT. Trimming took 4 bases from V and 4 from J; bases not matched to a gene: 9. DNA of the CDR3: TGTGCCAGCAGTTTATCGGCTAGCGGCCCAGAGACCCAGTACTTC. Its protein is CASSLSASGPETQYF.

This chain connects TRBV5-1 to TRBJ2-3; either TRBD1 or TRBD2 may fit D (5 bases each). This CDR3 has 15 residues. V was trimmed by 0 bases and J by 2 bases, leaving 10 bases between them. CDR1 and CDR2 (germline): SGHRS, YFSETQ. CDR3 in amino acids: CASSLAGTPTDTQYF. The CDR3 nucleotides read TGCGCCAGCAGCTTGGCAGGGACGCCCACAGATACGCAGTATTTT. The full variable domain, with the rest looked up from reference TRBV5-1 and TRBJ2-3, is KAGVTQTPRYLIKTRGQQVTLSCSPISGHRSVSWYQQTPGQGLQFLFEYFSETQRNKGNFPGRFSGRQFSNSRSEMNVSTLELGDSALYLCASSLAGTPTDTQYFGPGTRLTVL.

This clonotype was detected a few times. The gene calls are TRBV6-6 and TRBJ1-1, with TRBD1 as a possible D gene (6 bases). Germline V lookup: CDR1 MNHNY, CDR2 SVGAGI (reference sequence). This CDR3 is built from 12 residues. Trimming cost V 10 bases and J 0 bases, with 9 bases left between them. This chain's CDR3 is CATRGLNTEAFF. CDR3 sequence (DNA): TGTGCCACCAGGGGACTGAACACTGAAGCTTTCTTT.